This T cell receptor beta chain was found in a study of PD-1 blockade in mismatch repair-deficient tumors. The study, taken as a whole, reports: After pembrolizumab, tumor-resident clones rose rapidly, then generally contracted before radiologic responses.

The CDR3 runs 15 residues. From germline, CDR1 is LGHNA and CDR2 YSLEER. V was shortened by 3 bases and J by 6 bases, with 15 bases between the two germline ends. Comments on this clone: Its specificity is unknown.

All patients were mismatch repair deficient, assessed by either PCR or immunohistochemistry. A few pembrolizumab responders had their TCRs sequenced. The protocol was immunoSEQ multiplex PCR, while the TCRdb copy is restricted to in-frame clones and leaves out a portion. The table lists some 120,000 clones, approximately 90% of them singletons. The sequences come from peripheral blood, collected 44 weeks after starting pembrolizumab. The chain joins TRBV4-3 to TRBJ1-5, with D possibly TRBD1 on 6 matching bases. This TCR came from an adult with mismatch repair-deficient cancer. CDR3 DNA sequence: TGCGCCAGCAGCCAGGCCTTACAGGGTTTTCAGCCCCAGCATTTT. It encodes CASSQALQGFQPQHF.